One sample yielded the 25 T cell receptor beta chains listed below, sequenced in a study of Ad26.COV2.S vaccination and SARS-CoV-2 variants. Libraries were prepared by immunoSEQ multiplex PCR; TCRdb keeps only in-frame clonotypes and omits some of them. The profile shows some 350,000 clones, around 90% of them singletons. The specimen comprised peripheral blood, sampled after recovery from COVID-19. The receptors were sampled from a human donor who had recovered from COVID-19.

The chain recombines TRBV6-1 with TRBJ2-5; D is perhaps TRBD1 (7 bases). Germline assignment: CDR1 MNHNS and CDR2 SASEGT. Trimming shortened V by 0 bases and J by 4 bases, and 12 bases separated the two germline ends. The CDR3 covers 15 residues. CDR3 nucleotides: TGTGCCAGCAGTGAAGCGGCAGGGGGAGGAGAGACCCAGTACTTC. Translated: CASSEAAGGGETQYF.

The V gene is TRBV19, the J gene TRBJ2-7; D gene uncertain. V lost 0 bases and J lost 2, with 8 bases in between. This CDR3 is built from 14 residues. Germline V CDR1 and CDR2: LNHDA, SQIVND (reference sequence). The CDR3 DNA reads TGTGCCAGTAGTATAGAGGACGGACCCTACGAGCAGTACTTC. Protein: CASSIEDGPYEQYF.

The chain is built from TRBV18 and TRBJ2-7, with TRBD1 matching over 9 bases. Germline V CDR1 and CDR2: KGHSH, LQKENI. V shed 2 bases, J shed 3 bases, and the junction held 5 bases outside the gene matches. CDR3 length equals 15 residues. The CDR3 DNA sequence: TGTGCCAGCTCACCAGGGGACAGGGAGCTCTACGAGCAGTACTTC. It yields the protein CASSPGDRELYEQYF.

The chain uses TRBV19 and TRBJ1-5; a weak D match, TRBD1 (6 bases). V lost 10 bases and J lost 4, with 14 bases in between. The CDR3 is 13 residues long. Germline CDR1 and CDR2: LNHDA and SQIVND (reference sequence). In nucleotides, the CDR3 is TGTGCCACAAGGGGGGGTAGTAATCAGCCCCAGCATTTT. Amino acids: CATRGGSNQPQHF.

The CDR3, as DNA: TGTGCCAGTCACGACCCAGGGGGCGGTGCCTATGGCTACACCTTC. This codes for CASHDPGGGAYGYTF. The rearrangement links TRBV19 to TRBJ1-2, with 8 bases fitting TRBD1. V gave up 8 bases and J gave up 4 bases; unmatched junction bases: 12. The CDR3 consists of 15 residues. Germline V gene sequence: CDR1 LNHDA, CDR2 SQIVND (reference sequence).

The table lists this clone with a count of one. CDR3 in amino acids: CASSAPLRGSNTGELFF. DNA for the CDR3: TGTGCCAGCAGCGCGCCCCTGAGGGGGTCGAACACCGGGGAGCTGTTTTTT. The chain couples TRBV9 to TRBJ2-2; possible D gene TRBD1, 6 bases. The CDR3 extends over 17 amino acids. V was pared by 3 bases and J by 0 bases, with 15 bases between. The germline CDR1 and CDR2 sequences are SGDLS and YYNGEE.

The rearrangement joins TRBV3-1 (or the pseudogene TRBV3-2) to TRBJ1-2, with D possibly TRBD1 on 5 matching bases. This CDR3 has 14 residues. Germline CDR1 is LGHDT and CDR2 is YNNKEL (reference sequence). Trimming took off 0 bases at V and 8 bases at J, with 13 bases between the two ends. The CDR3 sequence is CASSQDQGLGGYTF. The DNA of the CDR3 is TGTGCCAGCAGCCAAGATCAGGGCCTGGGGGGCTACACCTTC.

CDR3 DNA: TGTGCCAGCGGGGCGGGTCGGGCCCAAGAGACCCAGTACTTC. As protein: CASGAGRAQETQYF. The chain recombines TRBV2 with TRBJ2-5; tentatively, D is TRBD1 or TRBD2 (5 bases each). V lost 8 bases to trimming and J lost 1 base, with 14 bases between them. The CDR3 covers 14 residues. Germline V gene lookup returns CDR1 SNHLY and CDR2 FYNNEI.

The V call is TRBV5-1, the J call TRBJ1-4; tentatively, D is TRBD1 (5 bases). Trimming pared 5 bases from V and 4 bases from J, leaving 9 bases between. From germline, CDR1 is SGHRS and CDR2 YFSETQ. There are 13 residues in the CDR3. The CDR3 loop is CASSLQDNEKLFF. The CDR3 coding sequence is TGCGCCAGCAGTTTACAGGATAATGAAAAACTGTTTTTT.

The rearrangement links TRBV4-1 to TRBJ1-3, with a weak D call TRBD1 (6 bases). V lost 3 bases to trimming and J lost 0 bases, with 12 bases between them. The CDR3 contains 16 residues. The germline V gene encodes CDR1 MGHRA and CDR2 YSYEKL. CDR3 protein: CASSHLTGISGNTIYF. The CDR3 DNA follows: TGCGCCAGCAGCCATTTAACAGGGATCTCTGGAAACACCATATATTTT.

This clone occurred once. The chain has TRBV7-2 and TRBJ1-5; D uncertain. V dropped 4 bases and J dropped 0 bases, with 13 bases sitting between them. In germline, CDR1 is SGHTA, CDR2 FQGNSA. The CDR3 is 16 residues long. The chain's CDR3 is CASSSGRQYSNQPQHF. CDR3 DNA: TGTGCCAGCAGCTCTGGACGGCAGTATAGCAATCAGCCCCAGCATTTT.

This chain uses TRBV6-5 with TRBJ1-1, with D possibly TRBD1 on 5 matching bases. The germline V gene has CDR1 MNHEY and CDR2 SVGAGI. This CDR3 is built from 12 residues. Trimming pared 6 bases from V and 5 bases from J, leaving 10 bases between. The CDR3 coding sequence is TGTGCCAGCAGAATCGGGGCGACTGAAGCTTTCTTT. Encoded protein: CASRIGATEAFF.

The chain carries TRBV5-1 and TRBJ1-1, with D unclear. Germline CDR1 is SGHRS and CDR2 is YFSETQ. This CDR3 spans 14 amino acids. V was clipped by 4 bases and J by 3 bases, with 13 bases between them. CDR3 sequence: CASSRDLADTEAFF. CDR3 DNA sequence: TGCGCCAGCAGCCGAGATCTGGCTGACACTGAAGCTTTCTTT.

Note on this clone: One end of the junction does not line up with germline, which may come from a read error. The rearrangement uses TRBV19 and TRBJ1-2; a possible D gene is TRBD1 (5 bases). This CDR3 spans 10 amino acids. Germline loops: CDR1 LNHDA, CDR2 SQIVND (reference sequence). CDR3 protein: CASSIRQGGF. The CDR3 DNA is TGTGCCAGTAGTATAAGGCAGGGTGGCTTC.

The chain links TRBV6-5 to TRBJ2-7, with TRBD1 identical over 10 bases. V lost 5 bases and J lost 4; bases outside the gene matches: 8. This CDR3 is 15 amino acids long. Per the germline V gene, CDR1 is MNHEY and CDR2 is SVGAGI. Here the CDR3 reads CASSPNPGQGYEQYF. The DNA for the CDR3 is TGTGCCAGCAGTCCCAACCCGGGACAGGGGTACGAGCAGTACTTC.

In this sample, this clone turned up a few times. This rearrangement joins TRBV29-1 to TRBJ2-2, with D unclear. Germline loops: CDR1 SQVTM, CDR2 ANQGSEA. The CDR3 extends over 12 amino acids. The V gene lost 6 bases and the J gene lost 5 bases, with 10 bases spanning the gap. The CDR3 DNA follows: TGCAGCGTCGTCGAGCGTACCGGGGAGCTGTTTTTT. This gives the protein CSVVERTGELFF.

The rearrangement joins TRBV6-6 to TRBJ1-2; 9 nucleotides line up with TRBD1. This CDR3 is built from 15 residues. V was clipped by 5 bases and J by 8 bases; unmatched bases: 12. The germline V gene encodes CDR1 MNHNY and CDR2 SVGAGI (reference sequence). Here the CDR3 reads CASSLIRTGVEGYTF. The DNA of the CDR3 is TGTGCCAGCAGTCTGATCCGGACAGGGGTGGAGGGCTACACCTTC.

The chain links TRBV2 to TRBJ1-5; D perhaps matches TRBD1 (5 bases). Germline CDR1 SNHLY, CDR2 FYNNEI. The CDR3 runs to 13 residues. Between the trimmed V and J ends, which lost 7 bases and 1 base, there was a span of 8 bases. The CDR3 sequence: CASNRQSNQPQHF. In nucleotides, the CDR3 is TGTGCCAGCAACAGGCAAAGCAATCAGCCCCAGCATTTT. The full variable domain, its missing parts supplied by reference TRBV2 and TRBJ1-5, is EPEVTQTPSHQVTQMGQEVILRCVPISNHLYFYWYRQILGQKVEFLVSFYNNEISEKSEIFDDQFSVERPDGSNFTLKIRSTKLEDSAMYFCASNRQSNQPQHFGDGTRLSIL.

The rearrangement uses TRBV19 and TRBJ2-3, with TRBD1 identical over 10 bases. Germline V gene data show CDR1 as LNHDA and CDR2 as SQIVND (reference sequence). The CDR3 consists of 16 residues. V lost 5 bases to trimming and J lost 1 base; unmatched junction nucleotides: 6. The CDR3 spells CASSWAGTGGTDTQYF. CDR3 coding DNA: TGTGCCAGTAGTTGGGCCGGGACAGGGGGCACAGATACGCAGTATTTT.

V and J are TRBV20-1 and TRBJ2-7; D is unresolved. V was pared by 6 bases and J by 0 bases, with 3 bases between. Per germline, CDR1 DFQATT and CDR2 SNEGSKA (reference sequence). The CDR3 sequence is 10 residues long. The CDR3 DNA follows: TGCAGTGCCGCCTCCTACGAGCAGTACTTC. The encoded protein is CSAASYEQYF.

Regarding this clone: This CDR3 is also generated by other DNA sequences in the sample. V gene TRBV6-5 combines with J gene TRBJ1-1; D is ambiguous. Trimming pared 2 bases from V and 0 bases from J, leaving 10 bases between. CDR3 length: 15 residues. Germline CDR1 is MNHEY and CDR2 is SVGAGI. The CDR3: CASSYGRTMNTEAFF. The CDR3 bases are TGTGCCAGCAGTTACGGGCGGACTATGAACACTGAAGCTTTCTTT.

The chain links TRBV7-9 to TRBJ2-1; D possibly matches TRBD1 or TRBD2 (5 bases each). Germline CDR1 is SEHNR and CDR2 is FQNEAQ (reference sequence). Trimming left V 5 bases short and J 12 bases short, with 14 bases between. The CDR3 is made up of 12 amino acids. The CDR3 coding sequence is TGTGCCAGCAGCCCCGGGACCGCGGCGCAGTTCTTC. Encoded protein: CASSPGTAAQFF.

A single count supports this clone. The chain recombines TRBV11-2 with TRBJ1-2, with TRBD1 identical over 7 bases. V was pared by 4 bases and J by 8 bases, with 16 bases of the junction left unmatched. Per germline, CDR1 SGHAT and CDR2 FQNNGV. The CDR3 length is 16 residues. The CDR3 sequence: CASSSIHWGTVFGYTF. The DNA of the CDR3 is TGTGCCAGCAGCTCGATCCATTGGGGGACAGTATTCGGCTACACCTTC.

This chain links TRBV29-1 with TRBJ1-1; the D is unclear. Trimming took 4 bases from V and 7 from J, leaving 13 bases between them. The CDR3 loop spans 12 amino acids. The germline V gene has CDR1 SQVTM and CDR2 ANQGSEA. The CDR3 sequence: CSVVSSTGEAFF. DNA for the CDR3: TGCAGCGTTGTATCCTCGACGGGTGAAGCTTTCTTT.

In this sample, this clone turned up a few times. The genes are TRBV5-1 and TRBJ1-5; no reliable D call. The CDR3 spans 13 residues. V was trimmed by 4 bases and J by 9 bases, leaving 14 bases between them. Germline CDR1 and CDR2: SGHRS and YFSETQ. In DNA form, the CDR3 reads TGCGCCAGCAGCGAGGGAAGTCTAGCGCCCCAGCATTTT. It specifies CASSEGSLAPQHF.